Listed below are T cell receptor beta chains from one sample, sequenced in a study of neurological immune-mediated disorders. TCRdb used MiXCR to reprocess the 5' RACE reads, holding one entry per CDR3 protein. Of some 26,000 distinct CDR3 sequences in the sample, under 8% are singletons; the top ten hold just under 9%. The specimen sequenced was PBMCs. Receptors originate from a woman aged 45-60 years in good health. Each CDR3 is given with its conserved first and last residue. The order of the fields is clone size, J gene, V gene, D gene, CDR3 protein, CDR3 DNA. D genes are given only for firm matches. Expanded clones get a size class; other rows say once, few or many, or leave the size out.

abundance: many; j_gene: TRBJ2-1; v_gene: TRBV20-1; d_gene: TRBD2; CDR3aa: CSAIPLASGMGEQFF; CDR3nt: TGCAGTGCTATCCCCTTGGCTAGCGGGATGGGTGAGCAGTTCTTC
abundance: .; j_gene: TRBJ2-1; v_gene: TRBV11-3; d_gene: .; CDR3aa: CASSLGLGYEQFF; CDR3nt: TGTGCCAGCAGCTTAGGTCTCGGCTATGAGCAGTTCTTC
abundance: many; j_gene: TRBJ2-1; v_gene: TRBV29-1; d_gene: TRBD2; CDR3aa: CSATLAGGPVEQFF; CDR3nt: TGCAGCGCCACACTAGCGGGAGGGCCTGTAGAGCAGTTCTTC
abundance: many; j_gene: TRBJ1-2; v_gene: TRBV7-7; d_gene: TRBD1; CDR3aa: CASPLTIRTGGYGYTF; CDR3nt: TGTGCCAGCCCGCTGACCATCCGGACAGGAGGATATGGCTACACCTTC
abundance: many; j_gene: TRBJ1-1; v_gene: TRBV9; d_gene: .; CDR3aa: CASSVGGSTNTEAFF; CDR3nt: TGTGCCAGCAGCGTAGGCGGCAGTACGAACACTGAAGCTTTCTTT
abundance: many; j_gene: TRBJ2-7; v_gene: TRBV28; d_gene: .; CDR3aa: CASSPGVGEQYF; CDR3nt: TGTGCCAGCAGTCCAGGGGTTGGAGAGCAGTACTTC
abundance: many; j_gene: TRBJ2-7; v_gene: TRBV20-1; d_gene: .; CDR3aa: CSATDEEGGGTAYEQYF; CDR3nt: TGCAGTGCTACAGATGAGGAGGGCGGGGGGACAGCCTACGAGCAGTACTTC
abundance: many; j_gene: TRBJ2-7; v_gene: TRBV5-1; d_gene: .; CDR3aa: CASSLKGQFYEQYF; CDR3nt: TGCGCCAGCAGCTTAAAGGGACAATTCTACGAGCAGTACTTC
abundance: many; j_gene: TRBJ1-2; v_gene: TRBV10-3; d_gene: TRBD1; CDR3aa: CAISSGTGGNYGYTF; CDR3nt: TGTGCCATCAGCTCCGGGACAGGGGGTAACTATGGCTACACCTTC
abundance: many; j_gene: TRBJ2-5; v_gene: TRBV29-1; d_gene: .; CDR3aa: CSVGRSDKETQYF; CDR3nt: TGCAGCGTTGGACGGTCAGACAAAGAGACCCAGTACTTC
abundance: many; j_gene: TRBJ2-3; v_gene: TRBV9; d_gene: TRBD1; CDR3aa: CASTPEGATDTQYF; CDR3nt: TGTGCCAGCACCCCCGAGGGGGCCACAGATACGCAGTATTTT
abundance: many; j_gene: TRBJ2-4; v_gene: TRBV20-1; d_gene: .; CDR3aa: CSGAGKNIQYF; CDR3nt: TGCAGTGGTGCGGGAAAAAACATTCAGTACTTC
abundance: medium-sized; j_gene: TRBJ2-2; v_gene: TRBV25-1; d_gene: .; CDR3aa: CASSETWGRELFF; CDR3nt: TGTGCCAGCAGTGAGACCTGGGGCAGGGAGCTGTTTTTT
abundance: many; j_gene: TRBJ2-3; v_gene: TRBV7-9; d_gene: TRBD2; CDR3aa: CASSLMGLAGKDTQYF; CDR3nt: TGTGCCAGCAGCTTAATGGGACTAGCGGGGAAAGATACGCAGTATTTT
abundance: many; j_gene: TRBJ2-2; v_gene: TRBV7-8; d_gene: .; CDR3aa: CASSLGGLGTGELFF; CDR3nt: TGTGCCAGCAGCTTAGGGGGATTGGGCACCGGGGAGCTGTTTTTT
abundance: many; j_gene: TRBJ2-3; v_gene: TRBV4-1; d_gene: TRBD2; CDR3aa: CASSQNPSGGASNTQYF; CDR3nt: TGCGCCAGCAGCCAAAATCCTAGCGGGGGGGCTTCAAATACGCAGTATTTT
abundance: many; j_gene: TRBJ2-7; v_gene: TRBV7-2; d_gene: TRBD1; CDR3aa: CASSLAHSGTGPYEQYF; CDR3nt: TGTGCCAGCAGCTTAGCCCACTCCGGGACAGGGCCCTACGAGCAGTACTTC
abundance: many; j_gene: TRBJ2-7; v_gene: TRBV7-2; d_gene: TRBD1; CDR3aa: CASSHTVDRGYEQYF; CDR3nt: TGTGCCAGCAGCCACACCGTGGACAGGGGATACGAGCAGTACTTC
abundance: many; j_gene: TRBJ2-4; v_gene: TRBV7-2; d_gene: .; CDR3aa: CASSLVGGRNIQYF; CDR3nt: TGTGCCAGCAGCTTAGTGGGTGGGAGAAACATTCAGTACTTC
abundance: many; j_gene: TRBJ2-1; v_gene: TRBV14; d_gene: TRBD2; CDR3aa: CASSQALAGGLDPIF; CDR3nt: TGTGCCAGCAGCCAAGCACTAGCGGGGGGTCTGGACCCGATCTTC
abundance: .; j_gene: TRBJ1-2; v_gene: TRBV10-1; d_gene: .; CDR3aa: CASSDPLTNTGYTF; CDR3nt: TGCGCCAGCAGTGATCCTCTGACCAATACTGGCTACACCTTC
abundance: .; j_gene: TRBJ1-3; v_gene: TRBV18; d_gene: .; CDR3aa: CASSPTGLSGNTIYF; CDR3nt: TGTGCCAGCTCACCTACAGGGCTCTCTGGAAACACCATATATTTT
abundance: many; j_gene: TRBJ2-1; v_gene: TRBV3-1; d_gene: .; CDR3aa: CASSQVVGTAYNEQFF; CDR3nt: TGTGCCAGCAGCCAAGTGGTGGGGACCGCATACAATGAGCAGTTCTTC
abundance: .; j_gene: TRBJ2-3; v_gene: TRBV28; d_gene: .; CDR3aa: CASSLSTDTEYF; CDR3nt: TGTGCCAGCAGTTTAAGCACAGATACGGAGTATTTT
abundance: many; j_gene: TRBJ1-2; v_gene: TRBV12-3/TRBV12-4; d_gene: TRBD1; CDR3aa: CASSKTGAGYTF; CDR3nt: TGTGCCAGCAGCAAGACAGGGGCCGGCTACACCTTC
abundance: many; j_gene: TRBJ2-4; v_gene: TRBV5-8; d_gene: .; CDR3aa: CASSLRAVANIQYF; CDR3nt: TGTGCCAGCAGCCTTCGAGCGGTGGCGAACATTCAGTACTTC
abundance: many; j_gene: TRBJ1-5; v_gene: TRBV20-1; d_gene: .; CDR3aa: CSASYVEGQPQHF; CDR3nt: TGCAGTGCTAGTTACGTGGAGGGGCAGCCCCAGCATTTT
abundance: many; j_gene: TRBJ2-6; v_gene: TRBV28; d_gene: .; CDR3aa: CASRPAGPGANVLTF; CDR3nt: TGTGCCAGCAGACCGGCGGGTCCTGGGGCCAACGTCCTGACTTTC
abundance: many; j_gene: TRBJ1-5; v_gene: TRBV6-1; d_gene: .; CDR3aa: CASSDPDLAVEGQPQHF; CDR3nt: TGTGCCAGCAGTGATCCTGATTTGGCGGTCGAGGGTCAGCCCCAGCATTTT
abundance: many; j_gene: TRBJ2-2; v_gene: TRBV5-1; d_gene: TRBD2; CDR3aa: CASSLAPIAGGNTGELFF; CDR3nt: TGCGCCAGCAGCTTGGCCCCTATAGCGGGGGGCAACACCGGGGAGCTGTTTTTT
abundance: many; j_gene: TRBJ1-2; v_gene: TRBV20-1; d_gene: .; CDR3aa: CSARDLAGYGYTF; CDR3nt: TGCAGTGCTAGAGATCTGGCAGGCTATGGCTACACCTTC
abundance: many; j_gene: TRBJ2-5; v_gene: TRBV20-1; d_gene: TRBD1; CDR3aa: CSARAGGETQYF; CDR3nt: TGCAGTGCTAGAGCAGGGGGCGAGACCCAGTACTTC
abundance: many; j_gene: TRBJ1-3; v_gene: TRBV20-1; d_gene: .; CDR3aa: CSARVLDAGNTIYF; CDR3nt: TGCAGTGCTAGAGTTCTGGATGCGGGAAACACCATATATTTT
abundance: many; j_gene: TRBJ2-2; v_gene: TRBV6-5; d_gene: .; CDR3aa: CASNRPGGELFF; CDR3nt: TGTGCCAGCAATCGCCCCGGGGGGGAGCTGTTTTTT
abundance: many; j_gene: TRBJ2-5; v_gene: TRBV5-6; d_gene: .; CDR3aa: CASSLSGGSVTSQETQYF; CDR3nt: TGTGCCAGCAGCTTGAGTGGGGGGTCCGTTACTTCCCAAGAGACCCAGTACTTC
abundance: many; j_gene: TRBJ2-5; v_gene: TRBV29-1; d_gene: .; CDR3aa: CSGGTAFQETQYF; CDR3nt: TGCAGCGGCGGGACAGCCTTCCAAGAGACCCAGTACTTC
abundance: many; j_gene: TRBJ1-4; v_gene: TRBV20-1; d_gene: .; CDR3aa: CSARSTQGATNEKLFF; CDR3nt: TGCAGTGCTAGGTCCACCCAGGGAGCAACTAATGAAAAACTGTTTTTT
abundance: many; j_gene: TRBJ2-7; v_gene: TRBV25-1; d_gene: TRBD1; CDR3aa: CASSVGDRGSEQYF; CDR3nt: TGTGCCAGCAGTGTAGGGGACAGGGGAAGCGAGCAGTACTTC
abundance: many; j_gene: TRBJ1-4; v_gene: TRBV12-3/TRBV12-4; d_gene: .; CDR3aa: CASSLGTSEKLFF; CDR3nt: TGTGCCAGCAGTTTAGGCACGTCTGAAAAACTGTTTTTT
abundance: many; j_gene: TRBJ1-1; v_gene: TRBV5-1; d_gene: .; CDR3aa: CASSLAGSTEAFF; CDR3nt: TGCGCCAGCAGCTTGGCCGGTTCCACTGAAGCTTTCTTT